This T cell receptor beta chain was observed in a study of OX40 agonist ivuxolimab in advanced cancers. Study information: Mean age approximately 66 years, range about 20 to 79; 82.7% male. Partial responses were observed in three patients, of whom one had hepatocellular carcinoma and two had cutaneous melanoma. Findings and limits, study-wide: In general, CD8+ T cells held more expanded clones than CD4+ did, on average.

TCRdb keeps only in-frame clones here, not all; method: immunoSEQ multiplex PCR. The table includes 80,000 or so clones, over 70% detected once. Remarks on this clone: Antigen unknown.

This CDR3 spans 14 amino acids. In germline, CDR1 is SGHRS, CDR2 YFSETQ. V lost 1 base and J lost 0, with 7 bases in between. The input for sequencing was CD4+ or CD8+ T cells sorted from blood, taken in a trial of the OX40 agonist ivuxolimab. The chain couples TRBV5-1 to TRBJ1-1; D remains ambiguous. This TCR came from an adult with an advanced solid tumor such as melanoma, head and neck, liver or kidney cancer. Here the CDR3 DNA reads TGCGCCAGCAGCTTGCCGTCAGTGAACACTGAAGCTTTCTTT. Translating it yields CASSLPSVNTEAFF.